This T cell receptor beta chain comes out of a study of CXCR3-negative and CXCR3-positive naive CD8 T cells. Study observations and caveats: Because surface CD5 did not distinguish the naive subsets, TCR strength was inferred from TRB CDR3 properties. More hydrophobic TRB CDR3s were found in CXCR3-positive naive cells than in CXCR3-negative naive cells.

Comments on this clonotype: Antigen: not known.

Germline CDR1 and CDR2: MNHEY and SVGAGI. The CDR3 has 18 residues. Per CD8+ T cell subset, triplicate sorts of 310,000 or so cells each were done. UMI-labeled 5' RACE yielded the TRB cDNA libraries. TCRdb re-called the 5' RACE reads and gives one entry per CDR3 protein, without DNA. With tens of thousands of distinct CDR3 sequences in the sample, the ten largest clones hold 0.82%. The chain uses TRBV6-5 and TRBJ2-5. The specimen was naive CXCR3+ CD8+ T cells from blood. The subset denotes: CD45RO-CCR7+CD27+CD95- naive CD8+ T cells expressing CXCR3 (TNR3+). The sequence was obtained from a human donor in good health. Some clones in this sample may be carry-over from other donors' samples. The CDR3 region is CASSYSSISRSPQETQYF.